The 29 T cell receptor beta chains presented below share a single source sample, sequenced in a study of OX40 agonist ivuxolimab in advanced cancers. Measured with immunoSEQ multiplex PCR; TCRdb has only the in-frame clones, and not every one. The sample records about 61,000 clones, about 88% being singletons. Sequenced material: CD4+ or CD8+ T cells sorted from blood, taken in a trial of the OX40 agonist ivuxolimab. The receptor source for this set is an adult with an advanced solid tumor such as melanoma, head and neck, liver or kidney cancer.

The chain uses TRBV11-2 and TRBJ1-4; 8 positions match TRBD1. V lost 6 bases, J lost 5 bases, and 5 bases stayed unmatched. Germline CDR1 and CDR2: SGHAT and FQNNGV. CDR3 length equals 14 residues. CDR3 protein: CASRHRGENEKLFF. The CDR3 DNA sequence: TGTGCCAGCAGACACAGGGGGGAGAATGAAAAACTGTTTTTT.

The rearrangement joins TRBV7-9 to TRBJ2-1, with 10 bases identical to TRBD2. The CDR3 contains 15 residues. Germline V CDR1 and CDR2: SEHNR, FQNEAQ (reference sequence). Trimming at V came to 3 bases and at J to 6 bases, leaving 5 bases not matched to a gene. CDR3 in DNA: TGTGCCAGCAGCTTTAGCGGGAGGAGTCGCAATGAGCAGTTCTTC. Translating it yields CASSFSGRSRNEQFF.

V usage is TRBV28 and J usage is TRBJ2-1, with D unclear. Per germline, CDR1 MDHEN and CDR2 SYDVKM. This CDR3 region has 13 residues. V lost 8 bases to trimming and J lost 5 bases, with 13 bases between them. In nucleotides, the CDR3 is TGTGCCAGCCGACATGACCCCGACAATGAGCAGTTCTTC. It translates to CASRHDPDNEQFF.

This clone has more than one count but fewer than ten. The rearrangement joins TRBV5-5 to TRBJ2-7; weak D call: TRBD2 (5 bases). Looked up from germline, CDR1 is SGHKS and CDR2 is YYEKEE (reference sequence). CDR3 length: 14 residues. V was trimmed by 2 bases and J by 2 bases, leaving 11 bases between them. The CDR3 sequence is CASSFTGSTYEQYF. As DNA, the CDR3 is TGTGCCAGCAGCTTTACGGGATCCACCTACGAGCAGTACTTC.

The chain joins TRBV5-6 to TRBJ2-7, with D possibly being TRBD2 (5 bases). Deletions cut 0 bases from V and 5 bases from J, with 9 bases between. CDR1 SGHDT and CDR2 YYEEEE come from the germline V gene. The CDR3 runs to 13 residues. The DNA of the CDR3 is TGTGCCAGCAGCTTGGTGGCTAGCAACGAGCAGTACTTC. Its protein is CASSLVASNEQYF.

CDR3 nucleotides: TGTGCCAGCAGCTTGGGGCGGCACTACGAGCAGTACTTC. It is translated as CASSLGRHYEQYF. The rearrangement uses TRBV5-6 and TRBJ2-7; D gene unclear. CDR1 is SGHDT and CDR2 is YYEEEE in the germline V gene. V gave up 0 bases and J gave up 3 bases, with 7 bases separating them. The CDR3 is 13 amino acids.

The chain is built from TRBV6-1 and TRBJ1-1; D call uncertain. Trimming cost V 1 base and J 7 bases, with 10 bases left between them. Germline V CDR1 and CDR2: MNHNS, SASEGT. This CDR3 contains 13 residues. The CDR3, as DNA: TGTGCCAGCAGTGAAGTCTGGGTTAATGAAGCTTTCTTT. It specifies CASSEVWVNEAFF.

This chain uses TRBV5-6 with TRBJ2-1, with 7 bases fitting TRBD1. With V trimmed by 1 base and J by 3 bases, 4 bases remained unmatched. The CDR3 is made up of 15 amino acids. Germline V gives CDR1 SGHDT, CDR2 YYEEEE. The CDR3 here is CASSLNTGVYNEQFF. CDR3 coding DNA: TGTGCCAGCAGCTTGAATACAGGGGTCTACAATGAGCAGTTCTTC.

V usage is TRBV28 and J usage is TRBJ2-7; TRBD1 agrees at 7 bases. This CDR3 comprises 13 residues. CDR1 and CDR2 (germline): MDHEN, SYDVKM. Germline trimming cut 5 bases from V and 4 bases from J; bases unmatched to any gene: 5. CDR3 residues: CASSGQGVYEQYF. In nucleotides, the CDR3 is TGTGCCAGCAGTGGTCAGGGGGTTTACGAGCAGTACTTC.

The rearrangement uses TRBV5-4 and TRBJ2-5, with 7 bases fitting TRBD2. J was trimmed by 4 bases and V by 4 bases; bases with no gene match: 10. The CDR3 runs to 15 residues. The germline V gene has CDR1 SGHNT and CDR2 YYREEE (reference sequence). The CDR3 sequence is CASSHGLGGSETQYF. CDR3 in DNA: TGTGCCAGCAGCCACGGACTAGGAGGTTCAGAGACCCAGTACTTC.

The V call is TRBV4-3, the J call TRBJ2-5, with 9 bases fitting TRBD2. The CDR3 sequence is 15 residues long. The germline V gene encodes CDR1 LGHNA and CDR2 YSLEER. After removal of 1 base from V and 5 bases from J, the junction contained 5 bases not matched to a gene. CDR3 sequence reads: CASSQGGLAGETQYF. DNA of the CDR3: TGCGCCAGCAGCCAAGGGGGACTAGCAGGGGAGACCCAGTACTTC.

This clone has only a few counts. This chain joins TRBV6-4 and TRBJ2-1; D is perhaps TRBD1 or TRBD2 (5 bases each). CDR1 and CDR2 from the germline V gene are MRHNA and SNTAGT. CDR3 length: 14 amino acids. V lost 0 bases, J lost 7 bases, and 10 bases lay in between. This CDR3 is CASSDSRAGNEQFF. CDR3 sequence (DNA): TGTGCCAGCAGTGACTCGAGGGCAGGGAATGAGCAGTTCTTC.

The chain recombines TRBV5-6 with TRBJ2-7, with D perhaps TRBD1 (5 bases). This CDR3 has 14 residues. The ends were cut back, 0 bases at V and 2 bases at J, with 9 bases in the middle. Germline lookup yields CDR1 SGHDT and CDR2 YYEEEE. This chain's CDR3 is CASSLGTRAYEQYF. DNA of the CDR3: TGTGCCAGCAGCTTGGGGACAAGAGCCTACGAGCAGTACTTC.

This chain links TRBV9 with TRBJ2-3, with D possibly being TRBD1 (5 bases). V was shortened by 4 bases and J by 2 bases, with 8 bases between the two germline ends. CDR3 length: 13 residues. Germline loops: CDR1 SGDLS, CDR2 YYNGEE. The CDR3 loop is CASSPGSTDTQYF. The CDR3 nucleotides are TGTGCCAGCAGCCCAGGGTCCACAGATACGCAGTATTTT.

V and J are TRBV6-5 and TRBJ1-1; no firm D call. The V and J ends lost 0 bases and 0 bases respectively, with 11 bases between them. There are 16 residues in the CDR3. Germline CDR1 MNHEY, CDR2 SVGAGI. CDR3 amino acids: CASSYSSRGLNTEAFF. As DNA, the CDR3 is TGTGCCAGCAGTTACTCATCCCGGGGATTGAACACTGAAGCTTTCTTT.

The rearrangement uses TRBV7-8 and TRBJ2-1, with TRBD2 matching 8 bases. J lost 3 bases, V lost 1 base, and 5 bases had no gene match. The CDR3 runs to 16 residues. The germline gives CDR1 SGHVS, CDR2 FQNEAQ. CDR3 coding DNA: TGTGCCAGCAGCTTAGAGGCGGGGGGCGGCTACAATGAGCAGTTCTTC. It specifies CASSLEAGGGYNEQFF.

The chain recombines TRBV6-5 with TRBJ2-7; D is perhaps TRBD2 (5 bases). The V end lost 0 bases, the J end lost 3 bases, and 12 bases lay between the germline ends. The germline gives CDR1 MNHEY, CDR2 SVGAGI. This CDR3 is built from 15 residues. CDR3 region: CASSYSSSEVYEQYF. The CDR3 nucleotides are TGTGCCAGCAGTTACTCGAGTAGCGAGGTCTACGAGCAGTACTTC.

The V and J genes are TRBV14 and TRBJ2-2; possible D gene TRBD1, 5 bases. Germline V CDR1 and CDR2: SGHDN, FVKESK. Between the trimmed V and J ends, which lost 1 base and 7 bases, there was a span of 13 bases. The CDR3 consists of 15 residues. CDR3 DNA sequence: TGTGCCAGCAGCCAAGTGTCAGGGCTCGACGGGGAGCTGTTTTTT. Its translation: CASSQVSGLDGELFF. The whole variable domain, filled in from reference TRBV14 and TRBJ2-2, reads EAGVTQFPSHSVIEKGQTVTLRCDPISGHDNLYWYRRVMGKEIKFLLHFVKESKQDESGMPNNRFLAERTGGTYSTLKVQPAELEDSGVYFCASSQVSGLDGELFFGEGSRLTVL.

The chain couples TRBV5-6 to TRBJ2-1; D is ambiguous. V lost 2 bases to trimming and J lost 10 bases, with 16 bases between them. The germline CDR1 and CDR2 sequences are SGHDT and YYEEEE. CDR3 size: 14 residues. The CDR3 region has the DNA TGTGCCAGCAGCTTCGGATATGGTCAGGCAGAGCAGTTCTTC. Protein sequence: CASSFGYGQAEQFF.

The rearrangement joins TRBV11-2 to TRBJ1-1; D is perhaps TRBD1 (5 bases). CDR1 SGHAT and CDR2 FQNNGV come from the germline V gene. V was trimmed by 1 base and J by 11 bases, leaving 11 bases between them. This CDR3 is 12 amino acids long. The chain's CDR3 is CASSLVGTAAFF. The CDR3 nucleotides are TGTGCCAGCAGCTTAGTAGGGACGGCGGCTTTCTTT.

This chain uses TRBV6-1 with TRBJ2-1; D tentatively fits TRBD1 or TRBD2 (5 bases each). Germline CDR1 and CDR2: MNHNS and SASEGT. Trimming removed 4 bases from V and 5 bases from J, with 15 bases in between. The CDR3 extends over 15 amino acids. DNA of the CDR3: TGTGCCAGCAGTGGGTGGGACGAGACAAACAATGAGCAGTTCTTC. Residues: CASSGWDETNNEQFF.

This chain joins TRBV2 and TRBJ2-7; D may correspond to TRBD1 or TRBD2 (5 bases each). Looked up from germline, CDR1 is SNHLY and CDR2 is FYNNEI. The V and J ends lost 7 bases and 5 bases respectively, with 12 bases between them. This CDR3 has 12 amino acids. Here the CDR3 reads CASTRDGDEQYF. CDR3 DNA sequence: TGTGCCAGCACCCGGGACGGAGACGAGCAGTACTTC.

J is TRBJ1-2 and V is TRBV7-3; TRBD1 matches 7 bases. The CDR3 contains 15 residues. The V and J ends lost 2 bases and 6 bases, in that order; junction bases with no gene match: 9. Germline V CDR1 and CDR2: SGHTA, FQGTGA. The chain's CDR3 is CASSLGRRDSNGYTF. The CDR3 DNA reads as TGTGCCAGCAGCTTAGGTCGACGGGACAGCAATGGCTACACCTTC.

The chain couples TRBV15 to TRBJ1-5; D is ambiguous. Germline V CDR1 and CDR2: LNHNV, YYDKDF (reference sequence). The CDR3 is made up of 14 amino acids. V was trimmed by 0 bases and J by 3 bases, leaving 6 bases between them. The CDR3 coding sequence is TGTGCCACCAGCAGAGATTCGTCCAATCAGCCCCAGCATTTT. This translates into CATSRDSSNQPQHF.

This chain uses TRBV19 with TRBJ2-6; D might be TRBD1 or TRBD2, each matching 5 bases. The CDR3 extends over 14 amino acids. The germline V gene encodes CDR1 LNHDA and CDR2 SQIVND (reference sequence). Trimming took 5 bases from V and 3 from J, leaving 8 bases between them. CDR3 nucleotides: TGTGCCAGTAGTTGGGGGTTTGGGGCCAACGTCCTGACTTTC. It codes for CASSWGFGANVLTF.

The CDR3 reads CASGLSGNTIYF. CDR3 DNA: TGTGCCAGCGGTTTGTCGGGAAACACCATATATTTT. The rearrangement uses TRBV2 and TRBJ1-3; no definite D call. CDR3 length equals 12 residues. CDR1 is SNHLY and CDR2 is FYNNEI in the germline V gene. V lost 8 bases and J lost 4, with 9 bases in between.

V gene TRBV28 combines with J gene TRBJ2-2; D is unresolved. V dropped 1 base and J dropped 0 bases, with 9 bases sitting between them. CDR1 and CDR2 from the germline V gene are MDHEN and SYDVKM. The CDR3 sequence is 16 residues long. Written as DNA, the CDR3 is TGTGCCAGCAGTTTATTGACGGCCACGAACACCGGGGAGCTGTTTTTT. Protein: CASSLLTATNTGELFF. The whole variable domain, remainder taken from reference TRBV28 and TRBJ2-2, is DVKVTQSSRYLVKRTGEKVFLECVQDMDHENMFWYRQDPGLGLRLIYFSYDVKMKEKGDIPEGYSVSREKKERFSLILESASTNQTSMYLCASSLLTATNTGELFFGEGSRLTVL.

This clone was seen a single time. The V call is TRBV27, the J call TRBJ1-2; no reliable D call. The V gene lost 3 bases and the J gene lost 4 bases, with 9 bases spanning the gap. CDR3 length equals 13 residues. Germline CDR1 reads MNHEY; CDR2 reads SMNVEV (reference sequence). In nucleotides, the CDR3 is TGTGCCAGCAGTTTTTCCCCGCGCTATGGCTACACCTTC. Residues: CASSFSPRYGYTF.

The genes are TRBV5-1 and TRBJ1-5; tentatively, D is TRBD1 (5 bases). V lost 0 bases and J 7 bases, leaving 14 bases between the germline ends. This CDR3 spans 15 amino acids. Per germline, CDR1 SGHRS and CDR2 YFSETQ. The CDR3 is CASSLEGRGGQPQHF. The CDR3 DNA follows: TGCGCCAGCAGCTTGGAGGGTAGGGGCGGACAGCCCCAGCATTTT.